Following are 14 T cell receptor beta chains from one sample sequenced in a study of HIV-infected children after antiretroviral therapy interruption (dated by TCRdb to about 2019). What this sample's treatment or condition label stands for: PENTA 11 planned treatment interruption arm or continuous ART arm. Library prep was done by 3' RACE. The instrument was an Illumina MiSeq. TCR libraries were constructed from RNA with a 3' RACE protocol that used unique molecular identifiers to correct for PCR amplification bias. TCRdb trimmed the raw reads at Q25, called clones with MiXCR and kept productive beta chains. Here each entry gathers all rows of one CDR3 protein and keeps the most common genes and DNA. The sample table holds approximately 95,000 distinct CDR3 sequences, of which roughly 6.7% were seen once. The ten largest clonotypes hold about 1.1% of the sample. This sample comprised CD45RA+ CD4+ T cells from PBMCs, pooled from several time points, obtained from a donor given antiretroviral therapy, either interrupted or continuous. This sample's cell subset or site label indicates: naive CD4+ CD45RA+ CD45RO- T cells. The receptors were gathered from a pool of human donors with HIV.

This clonotype was recorded at least ten times. V gene TRBV19 combines with J gene TRBJ1-1; D gene unclear. Germline CDR1 reads LNHDA; CDR2 reads SQIVND (reference sequence). V lost 3 bases to trimming and J lost 4 bases, with 12 bases between them. The length of the CDR3 is 14 residues. The CDR3 sequence: CASSISWTFTEAFF. CDR3 nucleotide sequence: TGTGCCAGTAGTATTTCGTGGACCTTCACTGAAGCTTTCTTT.

This clonotype showed up just a few times. The chain is built from TRBV7-2 and TRBJ2-1, with TRBD2 matching over 10 bases. This CDR3 is 15 amino acids long. V shed 4 bases, J shed 3 bases, and the junction held 3 bases outside the gene matches. CDR1 and CDR2 from the germline V gene are SGHTA and FQGNSA. CDR3 sequence: CASSSRLAGYNEQFF. The DNA of the CDR3 is TGTGCCAGCAGCTCCCGACTAGCGGGCTACAATGAGCAGTTCTTC.

The CDR3 bases are TGTGCCAGTAGTAAGGAAGACAGCAAACTTTTCTTT. Its translation is CASSKEDSKLFF. The rearrangement uses TRBV19 and TRBJ1-1; D may be TRBD1 (5 bases). CDR3 size: 12 residues. V was clipped by 4 bases and J by 13 bases, with 16 bases between them. Germline loops: CDR1 LNHDA, CDR2 SQIVND (reference sequence).

This chain joins TRBV5-4 and TRBJ1-1, with D tentatively TRBD1 (6 bases). Trimming took 4 bases from V and 2 from J, leaving 15 bases between them. The CDR3 spans 15 residues. Germline V lookup: CDR1 SGHNT, CDR2 YYREEE (reference sequence). The CDR3: CASSRPGVSNTEAFF. The DNA for the CDR3 is TGTGCCAGCAGCCGGCCAGGGGTCTCAAACACTGAAGCTTTCTTT.

Notes on this clonotype: The junction departs from the called germline gene at one end, perhaps through a read error. The chain is built from TRBV9 and TRBJ2-1; the D gene is possibly TRBD2 (5 bases). Germline CDR1 is SGDLS and CDR2 is YYNGEE. CDR3 size: 14 residues. CDR3 nucleotide sequence: TGTGCCAGCAGCGTCGAGGGTTCCTACAATGAGCAGCTCTTC. This gives the protein CASSVEGSYNEQLF. The variable domain in full, completed from reference TRBV9 and TRBJ2-1, reads DSGVTQTPKHLITATGQRVTLRCSPRSGDLSVYWYQQSLDQGLQFLIQYYNGEERAKGNILERFSAQQFPDLHSELNLSSLELGDSALYFCASSVEGSYNEQLFGPGTRLTVL.

Ten or more counts support this clonotype. The V call is TRBV11-2, the J call TRBJ1-5; D remains ambiguous. The CDR3 totals 14 residues. Germline assignment: CDR1 SGHAT and CDR2 FQNNGV. V lost 2 bases and J lost 1, with 6 bases in between. The DNA of the CDR3 is TGTGCCAGCAGCTTAAGCTCAAGCAATCAGCCCCAGCATTTT. Amino acid sequence: CASSLSSSNQPQHF.

This clonotype was counted many times. V and J are TRBV10-3 and TRBJ2-1, with 9 nucleotides matching TRBD2. The germline V gene has CDR1 ENHRY and CDR2 SYGVKD. The CDR3 is 14 residues long. V shed 4 bases and J 3 bases; nucleotides not matched to a gene: 1. The CDR3 region is CAISGSGGYNEQFF. The DNA for the CDR3 is TGTGCCATCAGTGGTAGCGGGGGCTACAATGAGCAGTTCTTC.

This clonotype was counted ten times or more. For the CDR3, the DNA is TGCGCCAGCAGCCAAGATCCTTCGTCCAGCGGGAGTCGGCGCGAGCAGTACTTC. Its protein is CASSQDPSSSGSRREQYF. The chain uses TRBV4-1 and TRBJ2-7, with 8 nucleotides matching TRBD2. CDR3 length: 18 amino acids. Trimming removed 0 bases from V and 6 bases from J; junction bases left unmatched: 16. Germline-derived CDR1 and CDR2 are MGHRA and YSYEKL.

This clonotype was observed at least ten times. The chain carries TRBV2 and TRBJ2-3; 7 bases fit TRBD1. V trimming: 3 bases; J trimming: 7 bases; junction bases outside the gene matches: 10. The CDR3 spans 15 residues. The V gene's germline CDR1 is SNHLY and CDR2 FYNNEI. CDR3: CASSDGDGQVYTQYF. CDR3 DNA: TGTGCCAGCAGTGACGGGGACGGACAGGTTTATACGCAGTATTTT.

This clonotype was seen a handful of times. The chain links TRBV24-1 to TRBJ2-1, with 10 bases fitting TRBD1. With 4 bases clipped from V and 10 bases from J, the junction kept 12 bases outside the gene matches. CDR1 and CDR2 from the germline V gene are KGHDR and SFDVKD. The CDR3 runs to 16 residues. The CDR3 region has the DNA TGTGCCACCAGTGACCCTCATGGACAGGGGGAAATAGAGCAGTTCTTC. This translates into CATSDPHGQGEIEQFF.

This clonotype was counted ten times or more. This chain joins TRBV7-9 and TRBJ2-4; D possibly corresponds to TRBD1 (7 bases). Germline loops: CDR1 SEHNR, CDR2 FQNEAQ (reference sequence). The CDR3 sequence is 14 residues long. Trimming shortened V by 2 bases and J by 7 bases, and 12 bases separated the two germline ends. The CDR3 DNA reads TGTGCCAGCAGCTTAACAGGGGAGGCGAACATTCAGTACTTC. Its translation is CASSLTGEANIQYF.

In its sample, this clonotype was seen many times. This chain links TRBV5-1 with TRBJ2-2; no clear D. Germline CDR1 and CDR2: SGHRS and YFSETQ. Deletions cut 7 bases from V and 0 bases from J, with 10 bases between. The CDR3 has 14 residues. CDR3 DNA: TGCGCCAGCCTGGGCCCCGCGAACACCGGGGAGCTGTTTTTT. The encoded protein is CASLGPANTGELFF.

The chain has TRBV4-1 and TRBJ1-5; the D is unclear. CDR3 size: 14 residues. The V gene lost 5 bases and the J gene lost 3 bases, with 11 bases spanning the gap. The germline V gene encodes CDR1 MGHRA and CDR2 YSYEKL. The CDR3 DNA sequence: TGCGCCAGCAGCTTACTGCAGGCCAATCAGCCCCAGCATTTT. Translation: CASSLLQANQPQHF.

The table lists this clonotype with many counts. V and J are TRBV12-5 and TRBJ1-2; 10 bases line up with TRBD1. This CDR3 has 14 residues. With 6 bases clipped from V and 4 bases from J, the junction kept 5 bases outside the gene matches. Germline V gene lookup returns CDR1 LGHNT and CDR2 FRNRAP. The chain's CDR3 is CASGPGQGVYGYTF. In DNA, the CDR3 is TGTGCTAGTGGCCCCGGACAGGGGGTCTATGGCTACACCTTC.